This T cell receptor (beta chain) was sequenced during a study of T-cell reconstitution after alpha-beta-depleted transplantation in children. Preparation of the TCRbeta library used unique molecular identifiers. MiXCR, run by TCRdb on the PCR reads, gives a single entry per CDR3 protein. The data show 400,000 to 500,000 distinct CDR3 sequences, about 11% seen once. CDR1 is ENHRY, CDR2 SYGVKD, per germline. V dropped 0 bases and J dropped 7 bases, with 12 bases sitting between them. The CDR3 is made up of 14 amino acids. This clonotype turned up a few times. The clonotype comes from a human donor who donated a stem cell graft to a child with acute myeloid leukemia. This material consisted of PBMCs from the stem cell graft donor, taken from the stem cell graft. The genes are TRBV10-3 and TRBJ1-2; D perhaps matches TRBD1 (6 bases). This chain's CDR3 is CAISESTQGGGYTF. In nucleotides, the CDR3 is TGTGCCATCAGTGAGTCGACACAGGGAGGTGGCTACACCTTC.